This TCR beta chain derives from a study of cytomegalovirus exposure and HLA in healthy donors. As for the study in general: Unique TCR beta sequences numbering approximately 120 million came from 150 million to 200 million T cells in an earlier analysis. Across 300 to 400 genotyped donors, just over 80% landed in the Caucasian-associated ancestry cluster.

Trimming removed 8 bases at V and 6 bases at J, with 13 bases between. Germline V lookup: CDR1 SNHLY, CDR2 FYNNEI. The CDR3 is made up of 12 amino acids. Only one count was recorded for this clone. The PCR ran on 60 Vbeta and 13 Jbeta primers. Here immunoSEQ multiplex PCR was the method, and the copy in TCRdb shows in-frame clones only, minus some. The data show approximately 190,000 clones, around 85% seen once. The specimen was PBMCs. The clonotype originates from a man in his forties in good health and CMV-seropositive. The chain uses TRBV2 and TRBJ1-2; possible D gene TRBD1, 6 bases. CDR3 residues: CASSEGGDGYTF. The CDR3 DNA reads TGTGCCAGCTCGGAGGGGGGGGATGGCTACACCTTC.